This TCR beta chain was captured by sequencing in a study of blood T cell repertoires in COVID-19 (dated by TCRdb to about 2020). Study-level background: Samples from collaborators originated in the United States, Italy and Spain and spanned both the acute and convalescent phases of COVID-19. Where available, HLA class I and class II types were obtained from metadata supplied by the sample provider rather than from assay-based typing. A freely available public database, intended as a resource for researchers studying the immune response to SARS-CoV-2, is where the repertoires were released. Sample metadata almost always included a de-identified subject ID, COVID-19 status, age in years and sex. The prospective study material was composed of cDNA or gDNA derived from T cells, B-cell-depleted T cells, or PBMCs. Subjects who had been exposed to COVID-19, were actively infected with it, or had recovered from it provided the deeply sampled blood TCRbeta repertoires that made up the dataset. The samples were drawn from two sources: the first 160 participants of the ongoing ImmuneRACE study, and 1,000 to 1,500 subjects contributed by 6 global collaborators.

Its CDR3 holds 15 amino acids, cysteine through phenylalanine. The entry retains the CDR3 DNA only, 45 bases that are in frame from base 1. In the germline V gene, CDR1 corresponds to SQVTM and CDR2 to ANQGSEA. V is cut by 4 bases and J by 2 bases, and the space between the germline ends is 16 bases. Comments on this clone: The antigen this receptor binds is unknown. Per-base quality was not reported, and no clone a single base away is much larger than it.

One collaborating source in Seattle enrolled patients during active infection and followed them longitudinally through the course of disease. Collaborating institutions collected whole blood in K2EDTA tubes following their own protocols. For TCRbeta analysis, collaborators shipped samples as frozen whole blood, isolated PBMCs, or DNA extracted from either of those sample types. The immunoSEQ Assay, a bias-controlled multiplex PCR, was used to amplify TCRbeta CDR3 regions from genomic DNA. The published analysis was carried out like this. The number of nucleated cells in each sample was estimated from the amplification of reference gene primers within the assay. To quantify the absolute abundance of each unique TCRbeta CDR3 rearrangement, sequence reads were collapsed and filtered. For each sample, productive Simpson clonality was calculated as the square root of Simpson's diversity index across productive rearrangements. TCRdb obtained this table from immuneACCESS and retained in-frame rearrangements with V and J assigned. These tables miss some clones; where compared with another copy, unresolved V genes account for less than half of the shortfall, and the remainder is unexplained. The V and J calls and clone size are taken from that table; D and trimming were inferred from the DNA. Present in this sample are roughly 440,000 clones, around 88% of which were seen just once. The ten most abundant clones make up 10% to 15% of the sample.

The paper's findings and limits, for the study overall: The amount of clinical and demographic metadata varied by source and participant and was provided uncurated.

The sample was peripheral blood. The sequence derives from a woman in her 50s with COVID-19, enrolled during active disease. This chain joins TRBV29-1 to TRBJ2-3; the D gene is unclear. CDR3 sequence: CSVVAAKLPTDTQYF. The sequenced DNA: TGCAGCGTTGTCGCAGCAAAACTACCCACAGATACGCAGTATTTT.